This TCR beta chain was sequenced in a study of blood T cell repertoires in COVID-19. Turning to the study itself: Acute and convalescent COVID-19 specimens originated in the United States, Italy and Spain. T cells, B-cell-depleted T cells, or PBMCs provided the cDNA or gDNA that served as material.

Germline CDR1 and CDR2: ENHRY and SYGVKD. CDR3 length equals 13 residues. Trimming took off 4 bases at V and 5 bases at J, with 11 bases between the two ends. Study processing details: Estimation of nucleated cell counts relied on the amplification of reference gene primers. Clones were sequenced by immunoSEQ multiplex PCR, and TCRdb holds only the in-frame ones, with some missing. D and trimming come from the DNA, and the V and J calls and clone size come from that table. This sample carries a few hundred thousand clones, around 85% of them seen once, and the ten largest clones take roughly 2.4%. The count of this clone is one.

Sequencing was done on a sample of peripheral blood. V gene TRBV10-3 combines with J gene TRBJ2-5; D may be TRBD2 (6 bases). This TCR was sampled from a woman in her 50s with acute or convalescent COVID-19. The CDR3 sequence is CAISATGEETQYF. Written as DNA, the CDR3 is TGTGCCATCAGTGCGACGGGGGAGGAGACCCAGTACTTC.